This T cell receptor beta chain was identified during a study of CXCR3-negative and CXCR3-positive naive CD8 T cells. Overall study findings and caveats: A higher hydrophobicity marked the TRB CDR3s of CXCR3-positive naive cells versus CXCR3-negative naive cells.

CDR3 length equals 13 residues. Note on this clonotype: The antigen remains unidentified.

UMI-labeled TRB cDNA libraries were prepared by 5' RACE. TCRdb reworked the 5' RACE reads into one entry per CDR3 protein, no DNA. The sample totals around 95,000 distinct CDR3 sequences. This sequence joins TRBV12-3 or TRBV12-4 and TRBJ2-3; the D call from TCRdb, TRBD2, cannot be confirmed without DNA. This clonotype was obtained from a human donor in good health. Some clones in this sample may be carry-over from other donors' samples. The sample taken for sequencing was naive CXCR3+ CD8+ T cells from blood. Sample subset: CD45RO-CCR7+CD27+CD95- naive CD8+ T cells expressing CXCR3 (TNR3+). CDR3 sequence: CASSISGGEAQYF.